This T cell receptor (beta chain) is from a study of OX40 agonist ivuxolimab in advanced cancers. About the research overall: Patients treated during dose escalation were battling hepatocellular carcinoma, melanoma, renal cell or head and neck cancer. Of the patients, three showed partial responses, one with hepatocellular carcinoma and two with cutaneous melanoma.

CDR1 SGHAT and CDR2 FQNNGV come from the germline V gene. V shed 3 bases and J shed 3 bases, with 9 bases lying between them. This CDR3 has 13 amino acids. Data came from immunoSEQ multiplex PCR; TCRdb stores just in-frame clones and leaves some out. The repertoire holds tens of thousands of clones, roughly nine tenths seen once, with about 1% in the top ten. The clonotype originates from an adult with an advanced solid tumor such as melanoma, head and neck, liver or kidney cancer. The V gene is TRBV11-2, the J gene TRBJ2-7, with D perhaps TRBD2 (5 bases). The sequencing used CD4+ or CD8+ T cells sorted from blood, collected in a trial of the OX40 agonist ivuxolimab. The CDR3 sequence: CASSFAGIYEQYF. The CDR3 DNA follows: TGTGCCAGCAGCTTTGCGGGTATCTACGAGCAGTACTTC.